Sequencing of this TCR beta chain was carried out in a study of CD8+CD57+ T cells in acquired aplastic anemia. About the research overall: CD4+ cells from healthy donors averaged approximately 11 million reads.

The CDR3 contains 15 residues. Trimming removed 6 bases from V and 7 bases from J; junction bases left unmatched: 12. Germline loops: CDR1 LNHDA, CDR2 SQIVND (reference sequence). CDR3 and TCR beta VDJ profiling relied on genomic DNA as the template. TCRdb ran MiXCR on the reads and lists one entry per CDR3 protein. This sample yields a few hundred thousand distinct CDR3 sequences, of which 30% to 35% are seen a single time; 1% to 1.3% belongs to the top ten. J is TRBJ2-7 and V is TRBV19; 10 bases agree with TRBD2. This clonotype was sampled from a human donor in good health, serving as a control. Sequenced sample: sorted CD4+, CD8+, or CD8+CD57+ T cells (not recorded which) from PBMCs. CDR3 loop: CASSLRLAGSNEQYF. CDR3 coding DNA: TGTGCCAGTAGCCTCAGACTAGCGGGCTCCAATGAGCAGTACTTC.